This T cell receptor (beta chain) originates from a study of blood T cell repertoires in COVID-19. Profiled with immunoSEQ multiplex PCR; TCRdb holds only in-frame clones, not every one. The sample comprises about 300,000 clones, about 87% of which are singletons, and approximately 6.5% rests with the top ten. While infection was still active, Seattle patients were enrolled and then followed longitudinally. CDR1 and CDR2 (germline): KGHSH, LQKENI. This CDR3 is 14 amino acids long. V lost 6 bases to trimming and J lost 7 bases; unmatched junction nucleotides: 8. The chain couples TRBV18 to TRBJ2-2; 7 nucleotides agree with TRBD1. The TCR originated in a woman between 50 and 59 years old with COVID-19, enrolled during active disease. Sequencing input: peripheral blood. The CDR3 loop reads CASSPTGIHGELFF. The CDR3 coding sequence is TGTGCCAGCTCGCCGACAGGGATCCACGGGGAGCTGTTTTTT.